The clone carrying this T cell receptor beta chain appeared many times. Antigen specificity is unknown. In TCRdb, the 5' RACE reads were re-called with MiXCR into one record per CDR3 protein. Among approximately 76,000 distinct CDR3 sequences listed, 12% were seen once. This sample is part of a study of early T cells in non-severe SARS-CoV-2 infection. Looking at the study overall: Unsorted whole-blood RNA was sequenced in bulk, leaving chains unpaired.

Study observations and caveats: A preference for anti-spike CD8 responses marked VDJdb matching, which missed private and CD4 specificities.

The TCR originated in an adult who was a healthcare worker with PCR-confirmed SARS-CoV-2 infection or an uninfected control (not recorded which). What was sequenced was whole blood.

For the CDR3, the DNA is TGTGCCAGCAGTCTTAAAGGGTCCGGAAACACCATATATTTT. Its protein product is CASSLKGSGNTIYF. The chain combines TRBV3-1 with TRBJ1-3; D unclear. V lost 6 bases to trimming and J lost 4 bases, with 13 bases between them. The CDR3 has 14 residues. Germline-derived CDR1 and CDR2 are LGHDT and YNNKEL (reference sequence).